This entry describes one T cell receptor beta chain. This record comes from a study of CD8+CD57+ T cells in acquired aplastic anemia. Germline-derived CDR1 and CDR2 are WSHSY and SAAADI. V shed 7 bases and J shed 3 bases, with 12 bases lying between them. This CDR3 contains 13 residues. TCR beta VDJ and CDR3 profiles were obtained from a genomic DNA template. A single record per CDR3 protein comes from TCRdb applying MiXCR to the reads. The profile covers some 150,000 distinct CDR3 sequences, with more than 35% appearing a single time and 8.4% taken by the ten largest. This receptor was identified in a human donor in good health, serving as a control. The chain has TRBV10-2 and TRBJ1-2, with D uncertain. The sample comprised sorted CD4+, CD8+, or CD8+CD57+ T cells (not recorded which) from PBMCs. The CDR3 DNA reads TGCGCCAGCATCCTCCGGGTGGACTATGGCTACACCTTC. Translated, it gives CASILRVDYGYTF.